This T cell receptor beta chain was sequenced in a study of identical twins. Findings of the study overall: Excess twin sharing in beta out-of-frame sequences was weaker.

MiXCR was run by TCRdb on the 5' RACE reads, yielding one entry per CDR3 protein. The table lists approximately 260,000 distinct CDR3 sequences, over 12% of them singletons. The CDR3 is 13 amino acids. Germline V gene sequence: CDR1 MNHNS, CDR2 SASEGT. Trimming pared 9 bases from V and 4 bases from J, leaving 12 bases between. This clonotype was counted a few times. Its antigen is currently unknown. The V and J genes are TRBV6-1 and TRBJ1-4; possibly TRBD1 for D (5 bases). The source of this sequence is a woman in her late teens or twenties in good health. Sample: memory (CD45RO+) T cells sorted from blood. The CDR3 protein is CASWGRINEKLFF. The CDR3 nucleotides are TGTGCCAGTTGGGGCCGGATTAATGAAAAACTGTTTTTT.